This T cell receptor beta chain was identified in a study of blood T cell repertoires in COVID-19. Here immunoSEQ multiplex PCR was the method, and the copy in TCRdb shows in-frame clones only, minus some. This sample has roughly 480,000 clones; roughly nine tenths occur once, and the top ten carry around 0.95%. The germline V and J ends were trimmed by 4 bases and 5 bases, with 10 bases remaining between them. Germline loops: CDR1 SGHTA, CDR2 FQGNSA. CDR3 length equals 13 residues. Source material: peripheral blood. The V call is TRBV7-2, the J call TRBJ2-3; tentatively, D is TRBD2 (5 bases). The clonotype originates from a man between 18 and 29 years old with COVID-19, enrolled during active disease. The CDR3 coding sequence is TGTGCCAGCAGCTCAATAGGGAGAGATACGCAGTATTTT. Amino acid sequence: CASSSIGRDTQYF.